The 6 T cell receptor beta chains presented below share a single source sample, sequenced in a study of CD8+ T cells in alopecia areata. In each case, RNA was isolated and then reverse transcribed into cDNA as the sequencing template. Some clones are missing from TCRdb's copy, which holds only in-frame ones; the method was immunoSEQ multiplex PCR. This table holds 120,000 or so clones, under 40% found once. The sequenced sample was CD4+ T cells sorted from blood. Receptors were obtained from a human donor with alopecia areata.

CDR3 amino acids: CASTPGQAYEQYF. In DNA, the CDR3 is TGTGCCAGCACCCCTGGACAGGCCTACGAGCAGTACTTC. This sequence joins TRBV28 and TRBJ2-7; 7 nucleotides match TRBD1. The germline V gene has CDR1 MDHEN and CDR2 SYDVKM. V lost 7 bases to trimming and J lost 2 bases; unmatched junction nucleotides: 5. There are 13 residues in the CDR3.

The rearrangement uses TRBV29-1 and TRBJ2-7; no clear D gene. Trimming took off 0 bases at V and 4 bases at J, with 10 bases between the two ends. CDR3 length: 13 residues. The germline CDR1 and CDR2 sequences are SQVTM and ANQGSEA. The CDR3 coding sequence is TGCAGCGTTGAAGATGGTCAGAGGTACGAGCAGTACTTC. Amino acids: CSVEDGQRYEQYF.

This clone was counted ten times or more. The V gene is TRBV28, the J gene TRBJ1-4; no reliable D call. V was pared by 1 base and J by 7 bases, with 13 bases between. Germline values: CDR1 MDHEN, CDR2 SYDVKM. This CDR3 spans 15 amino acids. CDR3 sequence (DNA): TGTGCCAGCAGTTTATCCGGGAGCTCCCGTGAAAAACTGTTTTTT. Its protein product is CASSLSGSSREKLFF.

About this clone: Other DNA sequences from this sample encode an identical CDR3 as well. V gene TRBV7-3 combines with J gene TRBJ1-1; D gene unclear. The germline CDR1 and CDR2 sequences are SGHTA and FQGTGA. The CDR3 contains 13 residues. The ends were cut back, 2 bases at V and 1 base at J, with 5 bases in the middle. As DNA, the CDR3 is TGTGCCAGCAGCTTAGGGCAGAACACTGAAGCTTTCTTT. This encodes CASSLGQNTEAFF.

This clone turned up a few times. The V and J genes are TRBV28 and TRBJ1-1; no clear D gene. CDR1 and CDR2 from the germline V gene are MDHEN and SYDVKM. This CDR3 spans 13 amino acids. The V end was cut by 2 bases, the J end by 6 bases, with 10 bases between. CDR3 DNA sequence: TGTGCCAGCAGTTTACCCGTATTATCTGAAGCTTTCTTT. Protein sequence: CASSLPVLSEAFF.

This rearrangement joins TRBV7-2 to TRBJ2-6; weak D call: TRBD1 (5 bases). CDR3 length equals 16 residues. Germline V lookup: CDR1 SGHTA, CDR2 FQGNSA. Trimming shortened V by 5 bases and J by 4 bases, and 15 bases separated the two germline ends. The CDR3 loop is CASSTHRPSGANVLTF. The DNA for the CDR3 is TGTGCCAGCAGCACCCACAGGCCTTCGGGGGCCAACGTCCTGACTTTC.